A selection of T cell receptor beta chains follows, all from one sample in a study of breast tumors, draining lymph nodes, adjacent tissues. MiXCR, run by TCRdb on the multiplex PCR reads, gives a single entry per CDR3 protein. The sample includes over 200,000 distinct CDR3 sequences, about 30% of them seen just once. Sample: axillary lymph node tissue. The receptors originated from a female donor with breast cancer. Some clones in this sample may be carry-over from other donors' samples. Each CDR3 is given with its conserved first and last residue. The D gene is left open where the match is weak. The size field is filled for only some rows; it gives once, few, many or a size class.

j_call | clone_size | d_call | v_call | cdr3_nt | cdr3_aa
TRBJ2-2 | NA | NA | TRBV12-1 | TGTGCCAGCAGCATCCGACTAGATTCGAACACCGGGGAGCTGTTTTTT | CASSIRLDSNTGELFF
TRBJ2-3 | many | NA | TRBV3-1 | TGTGCCAGCAGCCAAGGGGGGGCAGACACAGATACGCAGTATTTT | CASSQGGADTDTQYF
TRBJ1-4 | many | NA | TRBV19 | TGTGCCAGTAGTGCCCGGGACGGTAATGAAAAACTGTTTTTT | CASSARDGNEKLFF
TRBJ1-6 | once | TRBD1 | TRBV12-3/TRBV12-4 | TGTGCCAGCAGCCCCGGGACAGGGACTTCACCCCTCCACTTT | CASSPGTGTSPLHF
TRBJ1-2 | many | TRBD1 | TRBV27 | TGTGCCAGCAGTCCAGGGGGCGCGGGCTATGGCTACACCTTC | CASSPGGAGYGYTF
TRBJ2-2 | NA | NA | TRBV5-8 | TGTGCCAGCAGCTTAATGGGGCCGAGCCTAAACACCGGGGAGCTGTTTTTT | CASSLMGPSLNTGELFF
TRBJ2-1 | few | TRBD2 | TRBV6-1 | TGTGCCAGCAGTGAAACTAGCGGGGGGTGGGGCAATGAGCAGTTCTTC | CASSETSGGWGNEQFF
TRBJ2-1 | many | TRBD2 | TRBV13 | TGTGCCAGCAGCTTAGTAGCGGGCTACTCCTACAATGAGCAGTTCTTC | CASSLVAGYSYNEQFF
TRBJ1-2 | many | NA | TRBV3-1 | TGTGCCAGCAGCATTGGACAAGACTATGGCTACACCTTC | CASSIGQDYGYTF
TRBJ2-3 | many | NA | TRBV27 | TGTGCCAGCAGGACCCAGGGTGCAGGGACTTATACGCAGTATTTT | CASRTQGAGTYTQYF
TRBJ1-5 | many | TRBD1 | TRBV27 | TGTGCCAGCAGAATCCCAGGGGGTCTCGAACAGCCCCAGCATTTT | CASRIPGGLEQPQHF
TRBJ1-1 | many | NA | TRBV29-1 | TGCAGCGTTCGAGTCGGACGGGATGGTGAAGCTTTCTTT | CSVRVGRDGEAFF
TRBJ2-1 | few | NA | TRBV6-6 | TGTGCCAGCAGTCCGCTTGGAGTTTCCTACAATGAGCAGTTCTTC | CASSPLGVSYNEQFF
TRBJ2-7 | NA | NA | TRBV5-4 | TGTGCCAGCAGCACCGCCGGGACCCTCGCCTACGAGCAGTACTTC | CASSTAGTLAYEQYF
TRBJ2-7 | many | TRBD2 | TRBV30 | TGTGCCTGGAGGGTAGCGGGGGCCTCCTACGAGCAGTACTTC | CAWRVAGASYEQYF
TRBJ1-2 | many | NA | TRBV4-1 | TGCGCCAGCAGCCAAGAGCCAGGGAGAGGTGGCTACACCTTC | CASSQEPGRGGYTF
TRBJ2-7 | many | TRBD1 | TRBV3-1 | TGTGCCAGCAGCCAAGTCGGCCCGAGGGGGCTCTACGAGCAGTACTTC | CASSQVGPRGLYEQYF
TRBJ1-4 | NA | TRBD1 | TRBV9 | TGTGCCAGCAGCACGACAGGGTCAACTAATGAAAAACTGTTTTTT | CASSTTGSTNEKLFF
TRBJ1-5 | many | NA | TRBV6-6 | TGTGCCAGCAGTTACTCTATCGGCCCGAACAATCAGCCCCAGCATTTT | CASSYSIGPNNQPQHF
TRBJ1-2 | many | NA | TRBV28 | TGTGCCAGCAGTACCCTAAACAGCAACTATGGCTACACCTTC | CASSTLNSNYGYTF
TRBJ2-3 | many | NA | TRBV6-1 | TGTGCCAGCAGACGACAGGACACAGATACGCAGTATTTT | CASRRQDTDTQYF
TRBJ1-4 | many | NA | TRBV7-4 | TGTGCCAGCAGCTTAACCCCGGCAGACCCTAATGAAAAACTGTTTTTT | CASSLTPADPNEKLFF
TRBJ1-5 | many | NA | TRBV6-5 | TGTGCCAGCAGCTATTATAGCAATCAGCCCCAGCATTTT | CASSYYSNQPQHF
TRBJ2-2 | many | TRBD2 | TRBV7-9 | TGTGCCAGCAGCCGCTGGGGTAGCGGGAGAGGTACCGGGGAGCTGTTTTTT | CASSRWGSGRGTGELFF
TRBJ1-1 | many | NA | TRBV11-2 | TGTGCCAGCAGCTTAGAGCCGAACACTGAAGCTTTCTTT | CASSLEPNTEAFF
TRBJ1-5 | few | NA | TRBV28 | TGTGCCAGCAGCAACAACGGGGCAGGATCCTTCGGCCAGCCCCAGCATTTT | CASSNNGAGSFGQPQHF
TRBJ1-6 | many | NA | TRBV12-3/TRBV12-4 | TGTGCCAGCAGTCTTACAGTGTCGGGCGGCTTGGGATCACCCCTCCACTTT | CASSLTVSGGLGSPLHF
TRBJ2-1 | many | NA | TRBV24-1 | TGTGCCACCAGTGATTATGAGGATAGTGAGCAGTTCTTC | CATSDYEDSEQFF
TRBJ1-5 | many | TRBD1 | TRBV7-8 | TGTGCCAGCAGCGCGGACAGGGGCAATCAGCCCCAGCATTTT | CASSADRGNQPQHF
TRBJ2-7 | NA | TRBD2 | TRBV29-1 | TGCAGCGTTGAGCTTAGCGGGAGGGCCCGAGAGCAGTACTTC | CSVELSGRAREQYF
TRBJ2-7 | many | NA | TRBV7-3 | TGTGCCAGCAGCTTGCTAGCGACCTCCTACGAGCAGTACTTC | CASSLLATSYEQYF
TRBJ2-2 | NA | TRBD2 | TRBV7-2 | TGTGCCAGCAGCTTAGCGCGGGGGGCGAGCACCGGGGAGCTGTTTTTT | CASSLARGASTGELFF
TRBJ2-4 | NA | TRBD2 | TRBV20-1 | TGCAGTGCTAGAGATCCATCTAGCGGGGGCGCTAGCGAATTAAAAGCCAAAAACATTCAGTACTTC | CSARDPSSGGASELKAKNIQYF
TRBJ2-3 | many | NA | TRBV9 | TGTGCCAGCAGCTTTCAGTCGGCAGGGGTCACAGATACGCAGTATTTT | CASSFQSAGVTDTQYF
TRBJ2-7 | many | TRBD2 | TRBV19 | TGTGCCAGTAGTACATCGGGACTAGCGGAGTACTACGAGCAGTACTTC | CASSTSGLAEYYEQYF
TRBJ2-3 | many | NA | TRBV5-5 | TGTGCCAGCAGCTTTGGAGGGCACGGCACAGATACGCAGTATTTT | CASSFGGHGTDTQYF
TRBJ2-2 | NA | NA | TRBV7-3 | TGTGCCAGCCTTGCGGACACCGGGGAGCTGTTTTTT | CASLADTGELFF
TRBJ2-2 | NA | NA | TRBV2 | TGTGCCAGCAGTACCACAGGGCAGACCGGGGAGCTGTTTTTT | CASSTTGQTGELFF
TRBJ2-5 | few | NA | TRBV6-2/TRBV6-3 | TGTGCCAGCGCCAAACTTCGGGGGGCTAGCGGCCAACAAGAGACCCAGTACTTC | CASAKLRGASGQQETQYF
TRBJ2-1 | NA | NA | TRBV28 | TGTGCCAGCAGCCCATTCCGGGACTACAATGAGCAGTTCTTC | CASSPFRDYNEQFF
TRBJ1-5 | many | NA | TRBV6-5 | TGTGCCAGCAGCCAACAAGGCCAGCCCCAGCATTTT | CASSQQGQPQHF
TRBJ2-1 | NA | TRBD2 | TRBV9 | TGTGCCAGCAGCAATTTTCTAGCGGGAGAGATTGAGCAGTTCTTC | CASSNFLAGEIEQFF
TRBJ2-7 | few | TRBD2 | TRBV28 | TGTGCCAGCAGCGGAGGGGAGGGTTACTCCTACGAGCAGTACTTC | CASSGGEGYSYEQYF
TRBJ2-3 | many | TRBD1 | TRBV19 | TGTGCCAGTAGTATGGGTCTAGGGACAGGGTCAGCAGATACGCAGTATTTT | CASSMGLGTGSADTQYF
TRBJ2-3 | many | TRBD2 | TRBV6-6 | TGTGCCAGCAGGACGACTAGCGGGAGCACAGATACGCAGTATTTT | CASRTTSGSTDTQYF